In its sample, the clone carrying this TCR beta chain was seen a few times. Its specificity is not known. The use of a sample-barcoded 5' primer and a J-beta primer mix characterized a second PCR of about 6 to 11 cycles. Tags on each cDNA molecule came from a template-switch adaptor with 12 random nucleotides. TCRdb ran MiXCR on the 5' RACE reads and lists one entry per CDR3 protein. The table has about 780,000 distinct CDR3 sequences, more than 35% seen once; the top ten hold 15% to 20%. Germline V gives CDR1 DFQATT, CDR2 SNEGSKA (reference sequence). The length of the CDR3 is 15 residues. V shed 5 bases, J shed 0 bases, and the junction held 8 bases outside the gene matches. This sample is part of a study of blood T cells in healthy people across ages. Study outcomes and limitations: Donor CMV status was unknown, possibly confounding expanded clonotype changes.

The clonotype originates from a man at least 80 years old in good health. The chain employs TRBV20-1 and TRBJ1-2; 8 positions match TRBD1. Sequenced sample: blood. The CDR3 spells CSAPGQGWTNYGYTF. The CDR3 DNA reads as TGCAGTGCTCCCGGACAGGGATGGACTAACTATGGCTACACCTTC.